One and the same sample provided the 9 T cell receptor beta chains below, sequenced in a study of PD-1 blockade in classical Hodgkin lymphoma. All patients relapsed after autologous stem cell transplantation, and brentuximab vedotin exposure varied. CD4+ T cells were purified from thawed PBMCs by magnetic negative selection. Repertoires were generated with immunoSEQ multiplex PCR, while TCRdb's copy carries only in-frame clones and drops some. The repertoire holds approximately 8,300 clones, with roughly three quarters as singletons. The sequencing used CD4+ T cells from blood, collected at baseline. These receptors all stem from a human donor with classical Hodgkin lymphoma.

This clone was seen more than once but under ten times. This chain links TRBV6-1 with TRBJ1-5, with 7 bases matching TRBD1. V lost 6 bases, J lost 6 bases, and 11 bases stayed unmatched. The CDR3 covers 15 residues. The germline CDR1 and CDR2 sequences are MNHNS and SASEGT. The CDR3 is CASRPTGTVSQPQHF. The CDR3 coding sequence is TGTGCCAGCAGACCTACCGGGACAGTGAGTCAGCCCCAGCATTTT.

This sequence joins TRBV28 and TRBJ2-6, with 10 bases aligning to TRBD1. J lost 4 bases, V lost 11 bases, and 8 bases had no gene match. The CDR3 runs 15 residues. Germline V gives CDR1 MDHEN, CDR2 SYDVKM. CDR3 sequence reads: CAGGTGVAGANVLTF. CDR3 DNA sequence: TGTGCCGGCGGGACAGGGGTGGCCGGGGCCAACGTCCTGACTTTC. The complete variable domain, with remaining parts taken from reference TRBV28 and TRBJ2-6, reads DVKVTQSSRYLVKRTGEKVFLECVQDMDHENMFWYRQDPGLGLRLIYFSYDVKMKEKGDIPEGYSVSREKKERFSLILESASTNQTSMYLCAGGTGVAGANVLTFGAGSRLTVL.

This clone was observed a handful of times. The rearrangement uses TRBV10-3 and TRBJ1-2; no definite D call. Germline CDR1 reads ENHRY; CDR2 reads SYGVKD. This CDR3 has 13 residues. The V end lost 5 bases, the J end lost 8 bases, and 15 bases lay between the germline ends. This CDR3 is CAISNTGPHGYTF. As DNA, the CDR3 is TGTGCCATCAGTAACACCGGGCCCCACGGCTACACCTTC.

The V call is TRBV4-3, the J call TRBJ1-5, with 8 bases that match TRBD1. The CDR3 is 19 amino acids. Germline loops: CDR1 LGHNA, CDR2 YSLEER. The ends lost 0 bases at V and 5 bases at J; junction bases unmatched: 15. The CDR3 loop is CASSQDIWTQGANYQPQHF. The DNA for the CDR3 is TGCGCCAGCAGCCAAGATATATGGACCCAGGGGGCGAACTATCAGCCCCAGCATTTT.

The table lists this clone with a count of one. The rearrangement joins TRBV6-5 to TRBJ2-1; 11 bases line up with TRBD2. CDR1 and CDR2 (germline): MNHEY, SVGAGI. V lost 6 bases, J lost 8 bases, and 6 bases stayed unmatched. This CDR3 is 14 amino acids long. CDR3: CASRASGGSDEQFF. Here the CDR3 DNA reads TGTGCCAGCAGAGCTAGCGGGGGGTCCGATGAGCAGTTCTTC.

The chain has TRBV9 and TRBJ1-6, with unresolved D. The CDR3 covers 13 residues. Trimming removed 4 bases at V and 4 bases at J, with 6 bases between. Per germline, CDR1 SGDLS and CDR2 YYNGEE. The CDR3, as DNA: TGTGCCAGCAGCACCACTTATAATTCACCCCTCCACTTT. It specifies CASSTTYNSPLHF.

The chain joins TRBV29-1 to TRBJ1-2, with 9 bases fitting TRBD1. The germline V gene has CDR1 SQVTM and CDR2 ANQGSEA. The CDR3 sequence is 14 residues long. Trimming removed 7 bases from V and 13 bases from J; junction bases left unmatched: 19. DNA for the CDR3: TGCAGCGCTAAGGCAGGGACAGGGAACAAAGTACTCACCTTC. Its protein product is CSAKAGTGNKVLTF. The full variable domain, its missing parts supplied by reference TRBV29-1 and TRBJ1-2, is SAVISQKPSRDICQRGTSLTIQCQVDSQVTMMFWYRQQPGQSLTLIATANQGSEATYESGFVIDKFPISRPNLTFSTLTVSNMSPEDSSIYLCSAKAGTGNKVLTFGSGTRLTVV.

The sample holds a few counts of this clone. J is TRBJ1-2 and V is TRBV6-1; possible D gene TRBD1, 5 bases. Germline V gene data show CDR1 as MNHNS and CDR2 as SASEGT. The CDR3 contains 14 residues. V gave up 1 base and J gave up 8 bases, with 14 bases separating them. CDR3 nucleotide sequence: TGTGCCAGCAGTGAAGTGGGGGTATGGCGAGGCTACACCTTC. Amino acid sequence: CASSEVGVWRGYTF.

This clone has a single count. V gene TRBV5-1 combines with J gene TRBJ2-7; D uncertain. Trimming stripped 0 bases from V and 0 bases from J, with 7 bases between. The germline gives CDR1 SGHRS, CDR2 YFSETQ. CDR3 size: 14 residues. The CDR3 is CASSLAASSYEQYF. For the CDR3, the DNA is TGCGCCAGCAGCTTGGCAGCCTCCTCCTACGAGCAGTACTTC.